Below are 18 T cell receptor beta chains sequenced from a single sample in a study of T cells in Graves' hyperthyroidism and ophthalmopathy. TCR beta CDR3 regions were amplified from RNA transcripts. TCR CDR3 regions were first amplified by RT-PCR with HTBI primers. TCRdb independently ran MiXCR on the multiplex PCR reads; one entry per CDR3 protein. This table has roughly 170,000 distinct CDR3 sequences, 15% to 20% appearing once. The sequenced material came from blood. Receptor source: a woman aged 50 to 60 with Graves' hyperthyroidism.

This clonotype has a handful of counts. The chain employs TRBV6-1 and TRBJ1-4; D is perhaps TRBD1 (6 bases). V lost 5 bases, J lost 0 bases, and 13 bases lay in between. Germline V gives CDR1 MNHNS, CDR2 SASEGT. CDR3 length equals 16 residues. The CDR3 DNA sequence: TGTGCCAGCAGTCCCTGGGGGGCTGCAACTAATGAAAAACTGTTTTTT. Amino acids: CASSPWGAATNEKLFF.

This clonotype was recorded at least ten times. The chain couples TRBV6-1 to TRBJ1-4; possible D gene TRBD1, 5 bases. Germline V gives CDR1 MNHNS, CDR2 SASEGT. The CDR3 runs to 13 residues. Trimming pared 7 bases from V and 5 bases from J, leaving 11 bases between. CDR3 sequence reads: CASMDTLNEKLFF. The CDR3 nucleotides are TGTGCCAGCATGGACACGCTGAATGAAAAACTGTTTTTT.

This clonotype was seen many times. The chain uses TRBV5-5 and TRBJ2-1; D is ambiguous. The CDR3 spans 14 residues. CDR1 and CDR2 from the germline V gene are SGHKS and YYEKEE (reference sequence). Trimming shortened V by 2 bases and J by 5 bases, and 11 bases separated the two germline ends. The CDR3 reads CASSFGYGHNEQFF. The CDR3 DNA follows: TGTGCCAGCAGCTTCGGTTATGGGCACAATGAGCAGTTCTTC.

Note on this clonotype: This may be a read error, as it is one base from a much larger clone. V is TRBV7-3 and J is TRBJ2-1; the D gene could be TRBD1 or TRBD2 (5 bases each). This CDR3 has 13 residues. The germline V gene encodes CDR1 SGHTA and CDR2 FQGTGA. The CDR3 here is CARSLTVGVQQFF. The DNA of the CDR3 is TGTGCCCGCAGCTTAACGGTGGGGGTCCAGCAGTTCTTC.

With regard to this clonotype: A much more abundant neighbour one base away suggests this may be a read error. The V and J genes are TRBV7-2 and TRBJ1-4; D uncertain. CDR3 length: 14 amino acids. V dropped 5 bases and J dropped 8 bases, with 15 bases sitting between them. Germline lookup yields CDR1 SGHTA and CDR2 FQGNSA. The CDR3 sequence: CASSPRIVGEKLFF. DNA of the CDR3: TGTGCCAGCAGCCCAAGGATAGTTGGCGAAAAACTGTTTTTT. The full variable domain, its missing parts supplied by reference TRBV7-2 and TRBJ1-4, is GAGVSQSPSNKVTEKGKDVELRCDPISGHTALYWYRQSLGQGLEFLIYFQGNSAPDKSGLPSDRFSAERTGGSVSTLTIQRTQQEDSAVYLCASSPRIVGEKLFFGSGTQLSVL.

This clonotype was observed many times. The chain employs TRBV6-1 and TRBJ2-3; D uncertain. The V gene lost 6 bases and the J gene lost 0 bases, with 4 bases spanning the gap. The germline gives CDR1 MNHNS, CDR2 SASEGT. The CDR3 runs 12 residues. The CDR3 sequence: CASRRSTDTQYF. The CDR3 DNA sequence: TGTGCCAGCAGACGTAGCACAGATACGCAGTATTTT.

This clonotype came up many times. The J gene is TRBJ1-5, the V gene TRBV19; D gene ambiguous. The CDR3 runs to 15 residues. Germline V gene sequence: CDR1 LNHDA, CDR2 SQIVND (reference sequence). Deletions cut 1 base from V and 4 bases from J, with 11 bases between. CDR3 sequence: CASSIAPVRNQPQHF. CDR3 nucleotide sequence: TGTGCCAGTAGTATAGCGCCGGTGAGAAATCAGCCCCAGCATTTT.

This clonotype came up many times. CDR3 sequence reads: CASSITKDSSYEQYF. In DNA, the CDR3 is TGTGCCAGTAGTATTACGAAGGATTCCTCCTACGAGCAGTACTTC. The chain employs TRBV19 and TRBJ2-7; D unclear. The CDR3 runs to 15 residues. V was clipped by 3 bases and J by 0 bases, with 12 bases between them. CDR1 and CDR2 (germline): LNHDA, SQIVND (reference sequence).

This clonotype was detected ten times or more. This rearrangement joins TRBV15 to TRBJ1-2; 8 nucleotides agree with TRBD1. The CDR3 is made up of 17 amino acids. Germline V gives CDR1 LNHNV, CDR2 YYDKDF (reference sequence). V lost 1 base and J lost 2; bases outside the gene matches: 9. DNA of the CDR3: TGTGCCACCAGCAGAGCCCTGACTCAGGGGGCAAACTATGGCTACACCTTC. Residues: CATSRALTQGANYGYTF.

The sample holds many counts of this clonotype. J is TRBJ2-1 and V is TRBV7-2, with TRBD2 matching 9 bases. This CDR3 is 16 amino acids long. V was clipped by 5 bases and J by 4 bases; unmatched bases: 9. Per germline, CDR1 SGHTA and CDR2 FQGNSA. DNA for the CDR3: TGTGCCAGCAGCCCGCCGCGACTAGCGGAATACAATGAGCAGTTCTTC. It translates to CASSPPRLAEYNEQFF.

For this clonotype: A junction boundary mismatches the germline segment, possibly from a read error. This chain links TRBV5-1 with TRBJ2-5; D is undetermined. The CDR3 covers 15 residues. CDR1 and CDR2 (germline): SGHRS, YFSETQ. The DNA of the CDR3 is TGTGCCAGCAGCTTGTGGTCGCAAGTTGTAAAGACCCAGTACTTC. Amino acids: CASSLWSQVVKTQYF.

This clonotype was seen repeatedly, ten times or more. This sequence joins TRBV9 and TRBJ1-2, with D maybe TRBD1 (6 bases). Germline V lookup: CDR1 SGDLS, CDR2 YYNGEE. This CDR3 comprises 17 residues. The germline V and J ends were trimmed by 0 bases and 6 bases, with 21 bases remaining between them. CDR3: CASSVVGRGNTNDGYTF. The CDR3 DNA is TGTGCCAGCAGCGTAGTTGGAAGGGGGAATACAAACGATGGCTACACCTTC.

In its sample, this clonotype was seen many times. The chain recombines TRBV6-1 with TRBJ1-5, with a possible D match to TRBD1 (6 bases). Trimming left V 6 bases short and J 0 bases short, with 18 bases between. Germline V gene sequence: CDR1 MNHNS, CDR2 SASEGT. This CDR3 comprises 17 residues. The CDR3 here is CASRKDRTHYSNQPQHF. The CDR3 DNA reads TGTGCCAGCAGAAAGGACAGAACCCATTATAGCAATCAGCCCCAGCATTTT.

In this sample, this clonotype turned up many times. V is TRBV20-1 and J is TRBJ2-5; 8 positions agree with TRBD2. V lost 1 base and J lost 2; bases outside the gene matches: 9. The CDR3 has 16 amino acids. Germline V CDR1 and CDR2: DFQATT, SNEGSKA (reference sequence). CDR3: CSARGLAGGYQETQYF. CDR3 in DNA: TGCAGTGCTAGAGGATTGGCGGGGGGCTATCAAGAGACCCAGTACTTC.

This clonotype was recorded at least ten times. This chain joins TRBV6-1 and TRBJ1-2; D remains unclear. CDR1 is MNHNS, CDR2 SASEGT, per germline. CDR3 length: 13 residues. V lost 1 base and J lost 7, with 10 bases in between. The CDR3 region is CASSEDRRFGYTF. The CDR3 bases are TGTGCCAGCAGTGAAGACAGACGTTTTGGCTACACCTTC.

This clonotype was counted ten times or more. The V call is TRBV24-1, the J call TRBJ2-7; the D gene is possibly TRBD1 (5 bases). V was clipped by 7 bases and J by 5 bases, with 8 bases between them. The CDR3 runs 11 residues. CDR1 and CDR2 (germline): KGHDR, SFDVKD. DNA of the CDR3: TGTGCCACCAGGGAAGGGGACGAGCAGTACTTC. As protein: CATREGDEQYF.

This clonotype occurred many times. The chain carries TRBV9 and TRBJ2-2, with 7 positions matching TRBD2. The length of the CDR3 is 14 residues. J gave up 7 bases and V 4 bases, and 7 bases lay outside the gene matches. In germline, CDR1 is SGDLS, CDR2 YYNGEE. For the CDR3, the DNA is TGTGCCAGCAGCCCAGAGCGGGGAATCGGGGAGCTGTTTTTT. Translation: CASSPERGIGELFF.

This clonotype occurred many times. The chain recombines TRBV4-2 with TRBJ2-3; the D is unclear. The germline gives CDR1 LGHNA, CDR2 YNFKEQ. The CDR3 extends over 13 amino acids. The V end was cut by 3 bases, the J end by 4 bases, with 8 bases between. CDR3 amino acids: CASSHRIADTQYF. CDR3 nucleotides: TGTGCCAGCAGCCATCGGATCGCAGATACGCAGTATTTT.